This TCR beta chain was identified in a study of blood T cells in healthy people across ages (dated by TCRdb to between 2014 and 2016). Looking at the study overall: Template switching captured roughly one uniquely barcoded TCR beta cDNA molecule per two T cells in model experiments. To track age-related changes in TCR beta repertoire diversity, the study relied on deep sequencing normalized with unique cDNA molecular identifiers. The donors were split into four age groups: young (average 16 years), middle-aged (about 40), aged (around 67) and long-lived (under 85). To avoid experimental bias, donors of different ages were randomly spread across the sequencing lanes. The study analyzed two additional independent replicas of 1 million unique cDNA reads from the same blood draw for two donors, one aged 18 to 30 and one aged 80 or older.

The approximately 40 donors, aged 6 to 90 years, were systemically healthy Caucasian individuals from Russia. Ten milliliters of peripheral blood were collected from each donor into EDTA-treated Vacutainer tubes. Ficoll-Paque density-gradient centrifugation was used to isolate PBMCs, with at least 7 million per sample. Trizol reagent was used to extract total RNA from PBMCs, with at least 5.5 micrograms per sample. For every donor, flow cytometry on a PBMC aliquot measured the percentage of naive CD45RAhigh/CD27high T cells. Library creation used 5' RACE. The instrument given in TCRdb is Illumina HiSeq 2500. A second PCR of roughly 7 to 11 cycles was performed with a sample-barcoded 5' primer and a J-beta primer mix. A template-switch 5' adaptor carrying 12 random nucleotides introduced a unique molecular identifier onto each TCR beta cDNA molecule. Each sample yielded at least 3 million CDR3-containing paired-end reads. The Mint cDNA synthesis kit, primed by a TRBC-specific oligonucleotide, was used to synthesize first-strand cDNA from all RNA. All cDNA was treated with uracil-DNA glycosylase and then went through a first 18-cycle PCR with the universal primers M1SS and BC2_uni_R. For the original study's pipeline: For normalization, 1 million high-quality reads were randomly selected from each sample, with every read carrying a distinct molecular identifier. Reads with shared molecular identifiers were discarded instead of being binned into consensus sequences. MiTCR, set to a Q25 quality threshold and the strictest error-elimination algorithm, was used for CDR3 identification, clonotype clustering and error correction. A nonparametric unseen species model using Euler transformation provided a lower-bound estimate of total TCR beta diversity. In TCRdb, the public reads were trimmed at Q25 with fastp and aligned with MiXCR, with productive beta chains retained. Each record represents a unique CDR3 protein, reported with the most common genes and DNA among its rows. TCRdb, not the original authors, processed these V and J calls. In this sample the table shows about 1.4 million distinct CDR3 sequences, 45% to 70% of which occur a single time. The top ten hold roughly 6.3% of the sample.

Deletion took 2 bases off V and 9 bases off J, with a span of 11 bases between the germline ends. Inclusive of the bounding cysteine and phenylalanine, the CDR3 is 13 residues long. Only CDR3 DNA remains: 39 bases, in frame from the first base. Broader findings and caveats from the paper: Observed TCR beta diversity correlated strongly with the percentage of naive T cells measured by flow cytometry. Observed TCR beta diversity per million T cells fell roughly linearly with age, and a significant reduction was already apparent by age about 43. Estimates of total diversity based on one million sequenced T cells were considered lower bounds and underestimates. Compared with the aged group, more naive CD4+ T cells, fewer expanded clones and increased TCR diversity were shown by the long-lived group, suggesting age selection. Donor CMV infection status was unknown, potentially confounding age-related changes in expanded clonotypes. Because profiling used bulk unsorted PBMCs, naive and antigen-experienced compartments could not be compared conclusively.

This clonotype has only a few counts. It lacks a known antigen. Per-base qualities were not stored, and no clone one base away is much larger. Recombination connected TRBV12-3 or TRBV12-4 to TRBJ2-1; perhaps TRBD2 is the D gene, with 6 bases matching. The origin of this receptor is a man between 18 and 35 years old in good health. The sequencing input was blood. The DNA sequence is TGTGCCAGCAGTTTACCAACTAGCACTGAGCAGTTCTTC. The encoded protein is CASSLPTSTEQFF.